Presented here are 4 T cell receptor beta chains from one specimen sequenced in a study of cytomegalovirus exposure and HLA in healthy donors. Primers included in the PCR were 60 Vbeta and 13 Jbeta primers. The table came from immunoSEQ multiplex PCR; TCRdb's copy has only in-frame clones and leaves some out. The sample consists of 150,000 to 200,000 clones, approximately 67% of them appearing once. Sequencing was carried out using PBMCs. The source of these receptors is a woman aged 18-29 years in good health and CMV-seropositive.

This chain joins TRBV27 and TRBJ2-7; TRBD1 is a possible D gene (5 bases). Trimming took off 8 bases at V and 5 bases at J, with 16 bases between the two ends. The CDR3 is 13 residues long. CDR1 is MNHEY and CDR2 is SMNVEV in the germline V gene (reference sequence). The CDR3 region is CASSDKGLNEQYF. CDR3 nucleotides: TGTGCCAGCTCTGACAAGGGGCTGAACGAGCAGTACTTC.

The genes are TRBV9 and TRBJ2-7, with TRBD2 matching over 8 bases. The V segment lost 3 bases and the J segment 5 bases; nucleotides outside the gene matches: 19. The CDR3 runs 18 residues. CDR1 and CDR2 (germline): SGDLS, YYNGEE. CDR3 in DNA: TGTGCCAGCAGCGCCCCCGTTAAACCGGGACTAGAGCGACACGAGCAGTACTTC. This sequence encodes CASSAPVKPGLERHEQYF.

The chain uses TRBV28 and TRBJ1-3; 9 nucleotides match TRBD1. Per the germline V gene, CDR1 is MDHEN and CDR2 is SYDVKM. J was trimmed by 4 bases and V by 6 bases; bases with no gene match: 4. This CDR3 has 14 residues. CDR3 amino acids: CASRYRGRGNTIYF. The CDR3 bases are TGTGCCAGCAGGTACAGGGGGCGGGGAAACACCATATATTTT.

Points on this clone: This sample includes further DNA sequences coding for the same CDR3. The rearrangement uses TRBV6-5 and TRBJ2-5, with a weak D call TRBD2 (6 bases). V was cut by 8 bases and J by 7 bases, with 14 bases left in between. The germline CDR1 and CDR2 sequences are MNHEY and SVGAGI. This CDR3 is built from 12 residues. The CDR3 bases are TGTGCCAGCGGGATGGGACTTGGGACCCAGTACTTC. Residues: CASGMGLGTQYF.